This TCR beta chain is drawn from a study of T cells in tuberculosis. Clones were read by immunoSEQ multiplex PCR, and TCRdb kept only the in-frame ones, dropping some. In the table there are 20,000 to 25,000 clones, approximately 92% of which are singletons. J gave up 0 bases and V 3 bases, and 12 bases lay outside the gene matches. Germline V lookup: CDR1 SGDLS, CDR2 YYNGEE. The CDR3 spans 17 residues. The material sequenced was PBMCs. This clonotype originated in a donor aged 10-30 years with latent tuberculosis or without tuberculosis infection. This chain connects TRBV9 to TRBJ2-7; 7 bases line up with TRBD2. Here the CDR3 reads CASSAATGRGFSYEQYF. The CDR3 DNA follows: TGTGCCAGCAGCGCGGCCACCGGGCGGGGGTTCTCCTACGAGCAGTACTTC.